This TCR beta chain was sequenced during a study of OX40 agonist ivuxolimab in advanced cancers. TCRdb's table, derived via immunoSEQ multiplex PCR, lists solely in-frame clones and lacks some. The table lists approximately 30,000 clones, around 80% of them singletons. The length of the CDR3 is 14 residues. Germline trimming cut 5 bases from V and 6 bases from J; bases unmatched to any gene: 5. In germline, CDR1 is LNHNV, CDR2 YYDKDF (reference sequence). This rearrangement joins TRBV15 to TRBJ2-7; 12 positions agree with TRBD1. The TCR sequence derives from an adult with an advanced solid tumor such as melanoma, head and neck, liver or kidney cancer. The material sequenced was CD4+ or CD8+ T cells sorted from blood, taken in a trial of the OX40 agonist ivuxolimab. CDR3 in amino acids: CATSPGQGAREQYF. CDR3 coding DNA: TGTGCCACCAGCCCGGGACAGGGGGCGCGCGAGCAGTACTTC.